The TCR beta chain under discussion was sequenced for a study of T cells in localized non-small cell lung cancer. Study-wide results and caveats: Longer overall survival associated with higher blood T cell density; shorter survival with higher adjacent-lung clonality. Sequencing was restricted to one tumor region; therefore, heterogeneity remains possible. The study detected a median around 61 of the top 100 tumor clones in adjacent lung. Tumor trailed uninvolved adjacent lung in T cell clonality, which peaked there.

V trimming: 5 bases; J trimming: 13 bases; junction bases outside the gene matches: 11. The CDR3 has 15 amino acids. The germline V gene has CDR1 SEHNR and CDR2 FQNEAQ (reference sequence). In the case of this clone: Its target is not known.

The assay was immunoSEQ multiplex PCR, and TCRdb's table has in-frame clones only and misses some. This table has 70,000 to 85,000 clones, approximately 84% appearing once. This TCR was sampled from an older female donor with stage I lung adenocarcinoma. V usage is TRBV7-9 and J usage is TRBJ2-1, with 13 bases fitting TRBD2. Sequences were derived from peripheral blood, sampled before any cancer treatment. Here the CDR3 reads CASSLDRGLAGSQFF. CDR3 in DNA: TGTGCCAGCAGCCTTGACAGGGGACTAGCGGGATCACAGTTCTTC.